This T cell receptor beta chain derives from a study of T cell responses to AZD1222 COVID-19 vaccine. The study's findings and limits: Baseline serology detected seropositivity in only six or seven AZD1222 recipients.

With regard to this clone: The antigen remains undetermined.

Generated by immunoSEQ multiplex PCR, the TCRdb table keeps only in-frame clones and is missing some. The sample includes 150,000 to 200,000 clones, roughly 92% seen only once; the top ten take about 1.2%. V was clipped by 4 bases and J by 4 bases, with 14 bases between them. Germline V gene data show CDR1 as SGHNT and CDR2 as YYREEE (reference sequence). This CDR3 region has 14 residues. The sequencing here drew on peripheral blood, taken on day 0 of AZD1222 vaccination. The chain uses TRBV5-4 and TRBJ2-5; the D gene is possibly TRBD2 (7 bases). This clonotype was sampled from an adult in good health. CDR3 bases: TGTGCCAGCAGCGGGCCGGGGGGCCGAGAGACCCAGTACTTC. Translating it yields CASSGPGGRETQYF. The entire variable domain, with the rest obtained from reference TRBV5-4 and TRBJ2-5, is as follows: ETGVTQSPTHLIKTRGQQVTLRCSSQSGHNTVSWYQQALGQGPQFIFQYYREEENGRGNFPPRFSGLQFPNYSSELNVNALELDDSALYLCASSGPGGRETQYFGPGTRLLVL.